The 28 T cell receptor beta chains in this list originate from one sample, sequenced in a study of T-cell memory formation after mild COVID-19. TCRdb re-called the 5' RACE reads through MiXCR, storing one row per CDR3 protein. Here the sample spans more than 350,000 distinct CDR3 sequences, approximately 16% being singletons. The sample comprised PBMCs or a T cell subset sorted from them (not recorded which). Receptors were obtained from a young man who had mild COVID-19 (a few samples of this study predate the infection). Cell type and time point are not known.

This clonotype was picked up a small number of times. The rearrangement uses TRBV5-1 and TRBJ2-3; D is possibly TRBD1 (5 bases). Between the trimmed V and J ends, which lost 4 bases and 1 base, there was a span of 13 bases. The length of the CDR3 is 15 residues. The germline gives CDR1 SGHRS, CDR2 YFSETQ. The CDR3 nucleotides are TGCGCCAGCAGCCCAGGGCCCGGTGGCACAGATACGCAGTATTTT. Encoded protein: CASSPGPGGTDTQYF.

This clonotype was observed a handful of times. V gene TRBV6-5 combines with J gene TRBJ2-3; D unclear. V lost 5 bases to trimming and J lost 5 bases, with 8 bases between them. Germline CDR1 is MNHEY and CDR2 is SVGAGI. The CDR3 length is 12 residues. The CDR3: CASSQPRDTQYF. The CDR3 DNA follows: TGTGCCAGCAGTCAACCAAGAGATACGCAGTATTTT.

V usage is TRBV7-9 and J usage is TRBJ1-2; TRBD1 is a possible D gene (5 bases). Germline CDR1 reads SEHNR; CDR2 reads FQNEAQ (reference sequence). Between the trimmed V and J ends, which lost 3 bases and 6 bases, there was a span of 20 bases. The CDR3 runs to 16 residues. This CDR3 is CASSLIGDGGADGYTF. The CDR3 nucleotides are TGTGCCAGCAGCTTGATAGGGGATGGGGGTGCTGATGGCTACACCTTC.

This clonotype showed up just a few times. V gene TRBV2 combines with J gene TRBJ1-6; D remains unclear. Trimming took 6 bases from V and 6 from J, leaving 9 bases between them. This CDR3 comprises 13 residues. Germline lookup yields CDR1 SNHLY and CDR2 FYNNEI. CDR3 sequence (DNA): TGTGCCAGCAGGGATCGGGGTAATTCACCCCTCCACTTT. It translates to CASRDRGNSPLHF.

This clonotype was counted a few times. The gene calls are TRBV7-2 and TRBJ2-5; unclear D gene. V was trimmed by 5 bases and J by 3 bases, leaving 7 bases between them. This CDR3 comprises 12 residues. Germline V gene data show CDR1 as SGHTA and CDR2 as FQGNSA. CDR3 protein: CASSGLKETQYF. CDR3 in DNA: TGTGCCAGCAGCGGCTTGAAAGAGACCCAGTACTTC.

The chain links TRBV12-3 or TRBV12-4 to TRBJ2-2; TRBD2 matches at 13 bases. The CDR3 runs to 17 residues. Germline trimming cut 7 bases from V and 7 bases from J; bases unmatched to any gene: 12. CDR3 DNA: TGTGCCAGCACCCCTGGGGGACTAGCGGGATGGGTCGGGGAGCTGTTTTTT. Translating it yields CASTPGGLAGWVGELFF.

This rearrangement joins TRBV4-3 to TRBJ1-2; the match to TRBD1 covers 8 bases. The V and J ends lost 4 bases and 2 bases, in that order; junction bases with no gene match: 12. The CDR3 spans 17 residues. In germline, CDR1 is LGHNA, CDR2 YSLEER. CDR3 sequence: CASSPRRFRGPNYGYTF. CDR3 DNA: TGCGCCAGCAGCCCCCGACGGTTCAGGGGGCCGAACTATGGCTACACCTTC.

This sequence joins TRBV9 and TRBJ2-5; D gene unclear. V lost 0 bases and J lost 9, with 12 bases in between. The germline CDR1 and CDR2 sequences are SGDLS and YYNGEE. The CDR3 extends over 13 amino acids. The chain's CDR3 is CASSVADLGAQYF. CDR3 sequence (DNA): TGTGCCAGCAGCGTAGCGGACCTGGGCGCCCAGTACTTC.

This clonotype has a handful of counts. V usage is TRBV6-2 or TRBV6-3 and J usage is TRBJ2-7; no clear D. CDR1 and CDR2 from the germline V gene are MNHEY and SVGEGT. Trimming pared 6 bases from V and 1 base from J, leaving 19 bases between. The CDR3 contains 16 residues. In nucleotides, the CDR3 is TGTGCCAGCAGGAGAGAGAGTCTGCGCTTTTCCTACGAGCAGTACTTC. It yields the protein CASRRESLRFSYEQYF.

This clonotype showed up just a few times. The J gene is TRBJ2-3, the V gene TRBV6-2 or TRBV6-3; D unresolved. Per the germline V gene, CDR1 is MNHEY and CDR2 is SVGEGT. The CDR3 length is 16 residues. Trimming shortened V by 0 bases and J by 2 bases, and 12 bases separated the two germline ends. CDR3 loop: CASSYSSSWATDTQYF. CDR3 nucleotides: TGTGCCAGCAGTTACTCTTCTAGTTGGGCCACAGATACGCAGTATTTT.

This clonotype was detected ten times or more. The chain uses TRBV7-2 and TRBJ2-1; 11 nucleotides line up with TRBD1. The CDR3 is made up of 13 amino acids. The V and J ends lost 5 bases and 10 bases, in that order; junction bases with no gene match: 4. CDR1 and CDR2 from the germline V gene are SGHTA and FQGNSA. CDR3 coding DNA: TGTGCCAGCAGCGGGGGGACAGGGGGGGAGCAGTTCTTC. This sequence encodes CASSGGTGGEQFF.

This clonotype has a handful of counts. This chain joins TRBV10-3 and TRBJ2-2; 7 bases fit TRBD1. Looked up from germline, CDR1 is ENHRY and CDR2 is SYGVKD. V shed 2 bases, J shed 5 bases, and the junction held 2 bases outside the gene matches. This CDR3 region has 14 residues. The CDR3 DNA is TGTGCCATCAGTGAGGCGACAGGGACCGGGGAGCTGTTTTTT. Translated, it gives CAISEATGTGELFF.

The table lists this clonotype with a few counts. The chain couples TRBV10-3 to TRBJ1-2, with no clear D. Germline CDR1 ENHRY, CDR2 SYGVKD. V was trimmed by 0 bases and J by 4 bases, leaving 6 bases between them. The CDR3 runs to 13 residues. The DNA of the CDR3 is TGTGCCATCAGTGAGTCCGGGAGCTATGGCTACACCTTC. Its protein product is CAISESGSYGYTF.

This clonotype was seen more than once but under ten times. The V gene is TRBV15, the J gene TRBJ2-7, with D possibly called TRBD1 or TRBD2 (7 bases each). Trimming pared 4 bases from V and 6 bases from J, leaving 16 bases between. Germline CDR1 LNHNV, CDR2 YYDKDF (reference sequence). The CDR3 length is 14 residues. CDR3 amino acids: CATSTGGQFAEQYV. In nucleotides, the CDR3 is TGTGCCACCAGCACGGGGGGACAGTTCGCCGAGCAGTACGTC.

The chain joins TRBV6-2 or TRBV6-3 to TRBJ1-5; tentative D call: TRBD1 (5 bases). Germline CDR1 and CDR2: MNHEY and SVGEGT. V was clipped by 7 bases and J by 5 bases, with 12 bases between them. CDR3 length: 13 amino acids. The CDR3 here is CASIDRPYQPQHF. CDR3 coding DNA: TGTGCCAGCATAGACAGACCTTATCAGCCCCAGCATTTT.

This clonotype showed up just a few times. The rearrangement uses TRBV2 and TRBJ2-7, with D unresolved. Germline assignment: CDR1 SNHLY and CDR2 FYNNEI. V was pared by 1 base and J by 10 bases, with 8 bases between. CDR3 size: 11 residues. CDR3 in DNA: TGTGCCAGCAGTGAAGGAGATTATCAGTACTTC. It translates to CASSEGDYQYF.

V and J are TRBV18 and TRBJ1-2; 7 bases are a match to TRBD1. Per the germline V gene, CDR1 is KGHSH and CDR2 is LQKENI. The CDR3 length is 15 residues. Trimming cost V 2 bases and J 2 bases; bases outside gene matches: 5. The CDR3 here is CASSPLTGRNYGYTF. CDR3 sequence (DNA): TGTGCCAGCTCACCATTGACAGGGCGCAACTATGGCTACACCTTC.

This clonotype was recorded at least ten times. At one boundary the junction diverges from the germline segment, which might be a read error. This sequence joins TRBV5-1 and TRBJ1-1, with TRBD1 as a possible D gene (6 bases). The CDR3 is made up of 14 amino acids. CDR1 and CDR2 (germline): SGHRS, YFSETQ. The CDR3 protein is CASSLEQGWTDAFF. The CDR3, as DNA: TGCGCCAGCAGCCTGGAACAGGGTTGGACTGATGCTTTCTTT.

This clonotype was seen a handful of times. V is TRBV2 and J is TRBJ1-1; TRBD1 aligns across 10 bases. This CDR3 has 15 amino acids. Looked up from germline, CDR1 is SNHLY and CDR2 is FYNNEI. Trimming took 2 bases from V and 4 from J; bases not matched to a gene: 4. In DNA form, the CDR3 reads TGTGCCAGCAGTGAACGGACAGGGGGGATCACTGAAGCTTTCTTT. Protein sequence: CASSERTGGITEAFF.

This chain uses TRBV12-5 with TRBJ1-1; possible D gene TRBD1, 6 bases. The V and J ends lost 4 bases and 3 bases respectively, with 18 bases between them. The CDR3 runs 16 residues. Per the germline V gene, CDR1 is LGHNT and CDR2 is FRNRAP. CDR3 amino acids: CASGSVEDSGDTEAFF. In nucleotides, the CDR3 is TGTGCTAGTGGTTCGGTTGAGGACAGCGGGGACACTGAAGCTTTCTTT.

The rearrangement links TRBV15 to TRBJ2-7; 7 nucleotides agree with TRBD1. With 0 bases clipped from V and 2 bases from J, the junction kept 4 bases outside the gene matches. This CDR3 comprises 15 residues. CDR1 and CDR2 from the germline V gene are LNHNV and YYDKDF (reference sequence). The CDR3 coding sequence is TGTGCCACCAGCAGAGATGTAAGGGGGCCCTACGAGCAGTACGTC. The encoded protein is CATSRDVRGPYEQYV.

The chain links TRBV3-1 to TRBJ2-1; D gene uncertain. The CDR3 spans 17 residues. Trimming removed 3 bases from V and 0 bases from J, with 15 bases in between. The germline gives CDR1 LGHDT, CDR2 YNNKEL (reference sequence). For the CDR3, the DNA is TGTGCCAGCAGCCACTCAAGTATCGGACCCTCCTACAATGAGCAGTTCTTC. Protein product: CASSHSSIGPSYNEQFF.

This clonotype occurred many times. The chain recombines TRBV7-2 with TRBJ1-1; D call uncertain. The CDR3 extends over 14 amino acids. The germline gives CDR1 SGHTA, CDR2 FQGNSA. V was clipped by 1 base and J by 1 base, with 7 bases between them. The CDR3 loop reads CASSLDYQNTEAFF. As DNA, the CDR3 is TGTGCCAGCAGCTTAGATTACCAGAACACTGAAGCTTTCTTT.

The rearrangement joins TRBV18 to TRBJ2-1; D remains unclear. Deletions cut 6 bases from V and 5 bases from J, with 11 bases between. Germline V gene sequence: CDR1 KGHSH, CDR2 LQKENI. The CDR3 sequence is 13 residues long. DNA for the CDR3: TGTGCCAGCTCGTCAGATATCAACAATGAGCAGTTCTTC. This translates into CASSSDINNEQFF.

The rearrangement joins TRBV15 to TRBJ1-5; 12 nucleotides align to TRBD1. V shed 2 bases and J 5 bases; nucleotides not matched to a gene: 4. Per germline, CDR1 LNHNV and CDR2 YYDKDF (reference sequence). The CDR3 extends over 16 amino acids. The DNA for the CDR3 is TGTGCCACCAGCAGAACGGGACAGGGGGCATATCAGCCCCAGCATTTT. Translating gives CATSRTGQGAYQPQHF.

The table lists this clonotype with many counts. The V call is TRBV7-2, the J call TRBJ2-7; D tentatively reads TRBD1 or TRBD2 (5 bases each). The CDR3 consists of 14 residues. Looked up from germline, CDR1 is SGHTA and CDR2 is FQGNSA. The ends were cut back, 4 bases at V and 2 bases at J, with 12 bases in the middle. CDR3 sequence reads: CASSSHMGPYEQYV. CDR3 DNA: TGTGCCAGCAGCTCACACATGGGACCCTACGAGCAGTACGTC.

This chain links TRBV29-1 with TRBJ2-2; D is ambiguous. This CDR3 has 13 residues. The germline V and J ends were trimmed by 7 bases and 1 base, with 10 bases remaining between them. Germline V CDR1 and CDR2: SQVTM, ANQGSEA. In DNA, the CDR3 is TGCAGCGAGATCAGACGGAACACCGGGGAGCTGTTTTTT. This codes for CSEIRRNTGELFF.

The chain employs TRBV27 and TRBJ2-5; D is possibly TRBD1 (5 bases). Germline V gene data show CDR1 as MNHEY and CDR2 as SMNVEV (reference sequence). V was clipped by 5 bases and J by 4 bases, with 11 bases between them. The CDR3 loop spans 13 amino acids. The CDR3 here is CASSPDTRETQYF. The CDR3 DNA reads TGTGCCAGCAGTCCGGACACCAGAGAGACCCAGTACTTC.